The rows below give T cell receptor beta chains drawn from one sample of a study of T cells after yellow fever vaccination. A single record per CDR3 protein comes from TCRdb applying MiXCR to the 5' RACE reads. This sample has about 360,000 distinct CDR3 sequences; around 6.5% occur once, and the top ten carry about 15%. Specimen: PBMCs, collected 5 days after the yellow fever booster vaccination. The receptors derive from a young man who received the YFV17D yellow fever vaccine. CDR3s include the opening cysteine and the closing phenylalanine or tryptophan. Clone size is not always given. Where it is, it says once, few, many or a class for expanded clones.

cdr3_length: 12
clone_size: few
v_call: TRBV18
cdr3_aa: CASSRLKETQYF

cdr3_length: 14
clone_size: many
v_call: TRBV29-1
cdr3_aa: CSATGTSNTGELFF

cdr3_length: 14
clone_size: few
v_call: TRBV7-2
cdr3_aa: CASSSRVVNTEAFF

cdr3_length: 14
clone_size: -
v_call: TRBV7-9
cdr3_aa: CASSLPEGPYEQYF

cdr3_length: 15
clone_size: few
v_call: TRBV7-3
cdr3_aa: CASSGGTSGSYEQYF

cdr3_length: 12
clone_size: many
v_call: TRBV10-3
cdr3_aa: CAIRRSSYEQYF

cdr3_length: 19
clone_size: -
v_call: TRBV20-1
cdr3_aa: CSPYNLPTSGYFSTDTQYF

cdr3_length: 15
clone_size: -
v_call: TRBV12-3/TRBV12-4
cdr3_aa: CASSLLHSSQETQYF

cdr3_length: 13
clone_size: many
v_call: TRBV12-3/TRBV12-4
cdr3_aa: CAGGSGNDNEQFF

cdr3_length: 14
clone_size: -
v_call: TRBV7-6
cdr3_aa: CASSKSRGTGEAFF

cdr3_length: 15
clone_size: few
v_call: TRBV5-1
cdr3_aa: CASSSTGSSTDTQYF

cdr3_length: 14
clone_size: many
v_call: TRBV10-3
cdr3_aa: CATRTSGPQETQYF

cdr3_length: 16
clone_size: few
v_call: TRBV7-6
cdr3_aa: CASSLVVREGQETQYF

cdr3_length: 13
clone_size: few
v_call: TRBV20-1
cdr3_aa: CSAKEDSEYGYTF

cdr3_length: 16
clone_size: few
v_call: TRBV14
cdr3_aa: CASSQPQGGPSLEQFF

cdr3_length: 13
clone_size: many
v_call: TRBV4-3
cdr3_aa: CASSQSQHYEQYF

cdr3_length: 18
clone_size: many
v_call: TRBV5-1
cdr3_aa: CASSLAWVTGDSTDTQYF

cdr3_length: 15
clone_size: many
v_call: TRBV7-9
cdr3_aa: CASSLAREGKNIQYF

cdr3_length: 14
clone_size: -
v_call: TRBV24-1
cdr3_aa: CATSDSGGSNEQFF

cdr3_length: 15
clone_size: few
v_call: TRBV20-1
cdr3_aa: CSGSSHGQGKNEQFF

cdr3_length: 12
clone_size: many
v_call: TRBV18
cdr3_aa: CASSPGLDTQYF

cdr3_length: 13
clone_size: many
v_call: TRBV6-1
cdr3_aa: CASSPGGIYEQYF

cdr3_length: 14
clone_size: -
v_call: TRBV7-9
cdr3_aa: CASSLAAARGEQYF

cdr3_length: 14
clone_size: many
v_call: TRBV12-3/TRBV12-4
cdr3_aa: CASSGQGPGNEQFF

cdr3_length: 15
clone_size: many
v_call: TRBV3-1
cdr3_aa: CASSLLLSGYNEQFF

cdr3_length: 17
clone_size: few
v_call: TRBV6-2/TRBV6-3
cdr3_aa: CASSYVVGVSSYNEQFF

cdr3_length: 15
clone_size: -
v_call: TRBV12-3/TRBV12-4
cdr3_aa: CASSLITSASYEQYF

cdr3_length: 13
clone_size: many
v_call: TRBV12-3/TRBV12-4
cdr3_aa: CASKYVPGPEAFF

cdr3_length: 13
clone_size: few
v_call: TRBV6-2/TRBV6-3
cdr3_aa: CASRDRVTKVQYF